This is a list of T cell receptor beta chains from one sample in a study of metastatic and nonmetastatic thyroid tumors. TCRdb reprocessed the PCR reads via MiXCR. The repertoire includes tens of thousands of clones, roughly 11% of them detected once, and approximately 24% sits in the top ten. The specimen was blood. All receptors derive from a female donor with papillary thyroid cancer or a benign thyroid nodule (not recorded which). Some clones in this sample may be carry-over from other donors' samples. Both conserved end residues are part of each CDR3. D genes are given only for firm matches.

CATAQRGLDGYTF	-	TRBV6-1	TRBJ1-2
CASSPPRTQLEQFF	-	TRBV7-9	TRBJ2-1
CASSPPGPYEQYF	-	TRBV13	TRBJ2-7
CATSRARDRVAGELFF	TRBD1	TRBV15	TRBJ2-2
CSASLGGRGPSYEQYF	-	TRBV20-1	TRBJ2-7
CASSLGHGGYEQYF	-	TRBV11-1	TRBJ2-7
CASSSRTGVYNEQFF	TRBD1	TRBV5-1	TRBJ2-1
CASRGWDQVWDTEAFF	-	TRBV27	TRBJ1-1
CASRSAANSYEQYF	-	TRBV11-3	TRBJ2-7
CASRGGNGLADYNEQFF	TRBD2	TRBV12-3/TRBV12-4	TRBJ2-1
CASSLEEGAFYGYTF	TRBD1	TRBV7-8	TRBJ1-2
CASTTTSSLETQYF	TRBD2	TRBV10-2	TRBJ2-5
CASPHPGADTQYF	-	TRBV6-1	TRBJ2-3
CASSLTQGDYGYTF	-	TRBV5-4	TRBJ1-2
CASTVWEGSYNEQFF	TRBD2	TRBV6-1	TRBJ2-1
CASSLEASGGYEQYF	TRBD2	TRBV5-1	TRBJ2-7
CASSWAGTRNEKLFF	-	TRBV7-9	TRBJ1-4
CASTDRGISNEKLFF	TRBD1	TRBV19	TRBJ1-4
CASSLVGGRHSYEQYF	TRBD2	TRBV11-2	TRBJ2-7